This T cell receptor beta chain is from a study of regulatory T cells in long-lasting Graves disease. Findings and caveats of the study: The study found persistent patients shared more public clonotypes (roughly 3,000) than new patients (around 870). Sample size, which was small, may have reduced accuracy. Segments TRBV28, TRBJ1-2 and TRBJ2-5 showed preferential usage in persistent disease.

In the case of this clonotype: No antigen is known for it.

Combining iRepertoire HTBI primers with Arm-PCR of CDR3 regions, the authors built TCR beta libraries. TCRdb reprocessed the multiplex PCR reads with MiXCR, giving one entry per CDR3 protein. The table lists about 540,000 distinct CDR3 sequences, less than 15% of them singletons, with 10% in the top ten. Time point in this sample: newly diagnosed GD, antithyroid drugs for less than 3 months. Following extraction of RNA from PBMCs, that RNA was used to make the TCR library. Trimming shortened V by 5 bases and J by 5 bases, and 13 bases separated the two germline ends. This CDR3 contains 14 residues. Germline values: CDR1 MGHDK, CDR2 SYGVNS. These data also formed part of another study, on T cells in Graves' hyperthyroidism and ophthalmopathy. That study reports: Disease duration under 2 months; hyperthyroidism patients were aged 18 to 65.

The chain recombines TRBV25-1 with TRBJ2-1; weak D call: TRBD2 (5 bases). This specimen consisted of peripheral blood mononuclear cells (PBMCs), obtained at new diagnosis, from a patient treated with antithyroid drugs. This sequence originates from a man younger than 45 with Graves disease. CDR3 DNA: TGTGCCAGCAGTCCACCCGGGAAGAACAATGAGCAGTTCTTC. This encodes CASSPPGKNNEQFF.